This TCR beta chain came from a study of blood T cells in healthy people across ages. Points on this clonotype: Its antigen is as yet unknown. A much larger clonotype is one base distant, so this may be a read error.

A second PCR, run for about 6 to 11 cycles, used a sample-barcoded 5' primer plus a J-beta primer mix. Each CDR3 protein gets one entry after TCRdb re-called the 5' RACE reads with MiXCR. The table records roughly 680,000 distinct CDR3 sequences, 45% to 60% of them present only once. Study-wide results and caveats: Unknown CMV status may confound age-related changes in expanded clones. One million T cells yielded diversity estimates that were considered underestimates. Reliance upon unsorted PBMCs precluded definitive naive versus antigen-experienced comparison.

This receptor was obtained from an elderly woman in good health. Sequenced input: blood.

This CDR3 is CASSPGWAVSTDTRYF. CDR3 sequence (DNA): TGTGCCAGCAGTCCCGGGTGGGCGGTTAGCACAGATACGCGGTATTTT. The chain recombines TRBV12-3 or TRBV12-4 with TRBJ2-3, with no clear D. This CDR3 contains 16 residues.